A selection of T cell receptor beta chains follows, all from one sample in a study of blood T cell repertoires in COVID-19. Some clones are missing from TCRdb's copy, which holds only in-frame ones; the method was immunoSEQ multiplex PCR. This table has about 44,000 clones, about 87% appearing once. Material: peripheral blood. The receptors were sampled from a woman between 40 and 50 years old with acute or convalescent COVID-19. CDR3s include the opening cysteine and the closing phenylalanine or tryptophan. D genes are given only for firm matches.

d_call | v_call | cdr3_aa
TRBD2 | TRBV7-3 | CASSQRTSDTQYF
TRBD1 | TRBV11-2 | CASSPRTGGSSEAFF
TRBD1 | TRBV6-4 | CASSDGIKTGATDTQYF
NA | TRBV6-2/TRBV6-3 | CASSYPGDYQPQHF
TRBD2 | TRBV6-5 | CASRTSGYNEQFF
NA | TRBV7-3 | CASSPFDGGANTEAFF
NA | TRBV7-8 | CASSLGIAGGSYNSPLHF
NA | TRBV7-2 | CASSLEFGREQFF
TRBD1 | TRBV7-8 | CASSARQGALETQYF
TRBD2 | TRBV6-2/TRBV6-3 | CASSPPGAGRTDTQYF
TRBD2 | TRBV5-1 | CASSLGTSGNPSYNEQFF
TRBD1 | TRBV11-1 | CASSGTGGANNSPLHF
NA | TRBV12-3/TRBV12-4 | CASSLSGSYEQYF
TRBD1 | TRBV3-1/TRBV3-2 | CASSQRTLGTGNSPLSYEQYF
NA | TRBV3-1/TRBV3-2 | CASSPRGGSDTQYF
TRBD1 | TRBV7-9 | CASTQFSAGTGVGYTF
NA | TRBV2 | CASRGDGYGYTF
TRBD1 | TRBV28 | CASSSDRGRQNGYTF
NA | TRBV6-2/TRBV6-3 | CASSLSGANVLTF
NA | TRBV18 | CASSPSRTPTGTIYF
TRBD2 | TRBV3-1/TRBV3-2 | CASSPGSGGAKAQYF
NA | TRBV28 | CASSSSIRGYF
NA | TRBV10-3 | CAISESGGAGTDTQYF
TRBD1 | TRBV6-5 | CASRSGQAGEKLFF
TRBD2 | TRBV7-2 | CASSQGLAGTSTDTQYF
NA | TRBV5-1 | CASSSPGGNTEAFF
TRBD1 | TRBV6-5 | CASSPTGAGELFF
NA | TRBV7-6 | CASSLRGGATDTQYF
NA | TRBV7-2 | CASSLLRDSPLHF
NA | TRBV29-1 | CSVSVPGEQYF
TRBD1 | TRBV6-6 | CASSYAATGPYEQYF
NA | TRBV7-2 | CASSSMEGGNSPLHF
TRBD1 | TRBV7-9 | CALPGQRYNYGYTF
TRBD1 | TRBV27 | CASSPQGFKGYTF
TRBD2 | TRBV30 | CAWSVIWPLGGNIQYF
TRBD1 | TRBV9 | CASSDDRANTEAFF
NA | TRBV9 | CASSVGGRTSTDTQYF
TRBD1 | TRBV27 | CASSLNPGQWETQYF
NA | TRBV2 | CASGSRTEAFF
NA | TRBV6-5 | CASSPHTGYEQYF
NA | TRBV18 | CASSPKGPGDGYTF
NA | TRBV21-1 | CASTCSHLRDSLVGPVVSPLHF
NA | TRBV4-1 | CASSQGWGVTNEKLFF
TRBD2 | TRBV29-1 | CSVPTSGGASDTQYF
NA | TRBV30 | CAWSVWAPPEKLFF
NA | TRBV18 | CASSPGPNEKLFF
NA | TRBV11-2 | CASSLDSGLAYEQYF
NA | TRBV6-5 | CASSKRGSSPLHF
NA | TRBV7-9 | CASSPGRETGDLYGYTF
TRBD1 | TRBV11-2 | CASSPETGPNQPQHF
NA | TRBV3-1/TRBV3-2 | CASSQRVGSGYTDTQYF
TRBD2 | TRBV7-2 | CASSDRTSGGRYEQYF
NA | TRBV30 | CAWTASRGVGEKLFF
NA | TRBV28 | CASSSGDQPQHF
NA | TRBV6-1 | CASSESYLQGYGYTF
NA | TRBV12-3/TRBV12-4 | CASSSTPTYEQYF
NA | TRBV18 | CASSPDTLESPLHF
TRBD2 | TRBV15 | CATSREGLSGRGENEQFF